Given below is one T cell receptor (beta chain) in context. These data belong to a study of blood T cell repertoires in COVID-19. Study at large: The samples span acute and convalescent COVID-19 from the United States, Italy and Spain.

Unmatched junction bases numbered 5, after V lost 5 bases and J lost 6 bases. Germline V lookup: CDR1 SEHNR, CDR2 FQNEAQ (reference sequence). This CDR3 contains 14 residues. Produced via immunoSEQ multiplex PCR; TCRdb's table is partial and in-frame only. The data contain approximately 85,000 clones, 85% to 90% of them singletons. Material: peripheral blood. This sequence joins TRBV7-9 and TRBJ2-3, with 10 bases aligning to TRBD1. The sequence was collected from a woman older than 75 with active or convalescent COVID-19. In DNA, the CDR3 is TGTGCCAGCAGCCGGGACAGGGGTTCCGATACGCAGTATTTT. Amino acid sequence: CASSRDRGSDTQYF.